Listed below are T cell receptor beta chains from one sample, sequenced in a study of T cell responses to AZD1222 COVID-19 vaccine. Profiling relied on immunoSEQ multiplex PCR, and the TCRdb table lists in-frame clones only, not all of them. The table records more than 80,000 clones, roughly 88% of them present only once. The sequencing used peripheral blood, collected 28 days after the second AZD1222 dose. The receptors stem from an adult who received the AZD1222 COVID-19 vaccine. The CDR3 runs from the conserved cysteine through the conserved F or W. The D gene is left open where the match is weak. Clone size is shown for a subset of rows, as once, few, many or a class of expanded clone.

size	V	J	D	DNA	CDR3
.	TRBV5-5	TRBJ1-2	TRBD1	TGTGCCAGCAGCTCACCCCCGGGACAGGGAGATGGCTACACCTTC	CASSSPPGQGDGYTF
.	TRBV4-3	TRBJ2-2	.	TGCGCCAGCAGCCAAGGGCAGAACACCGGGGAGCTGTTTTTT	CASSQGQNTGELFF
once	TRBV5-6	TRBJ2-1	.	TGTGCCAGCAGTAACGTCAGGGAGCAGTTCTTC	CASSNVREQFF
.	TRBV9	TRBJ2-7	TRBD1	TGTGCCAGCAGCGCGGACAGGAGCTCCTACGAGCAGTACTTC	CASSADRSSYEQYF
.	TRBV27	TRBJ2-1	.	TGTGCCAGCAGGCGAAGGGGGGGCACCTACAATGAGCAGTTCTTC	CASRRRGGTYNEQFF
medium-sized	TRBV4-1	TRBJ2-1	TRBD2	TGCGCCAGCAGCCAAGCGGGCGGGAGTTTTGTAAATGAGCAGTTCTTC	CASSQAGGSFVNEQFF
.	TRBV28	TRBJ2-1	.	TGTGCCAGCAGTTTAATAGGACGTTGGGGAGACTCCTACAATGAGCAGTTCTTC	CASSLIGRWGDSYNEQFF
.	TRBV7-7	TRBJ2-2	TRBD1	TGTGCTAGCAGCTCCCGGACAGGGCCCGGGGAGCTGTTTTTT	CASSSRTGPGELFF
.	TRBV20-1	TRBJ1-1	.	TGCAGTGCGCTGAACACTGAAGCTTTCTTT	CSALNTEAFF
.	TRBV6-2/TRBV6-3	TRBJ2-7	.	TGTGCCAGCAGTTACGGGACGGGACTGGGCGAGCAGTACTTC	CASSYGTGLGEQYF
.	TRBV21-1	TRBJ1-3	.	TGTGCCAGCAGCAAAGTAGGTGGGACGGAAGTCTCTGGAAACACCATATATTTT	CASSKVGGTEVSGNTIYF
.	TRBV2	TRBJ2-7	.	TGTGCCAGCACGCGCGATAAGGGGGGAGAGCAGTACTTC	CASTRDKGGEQYF
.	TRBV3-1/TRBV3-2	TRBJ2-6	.	TGTGCCAGCAGCCAGGGGGGCGCTGGGGCCAACGTCCTGACTTTC	CASSQGGAGANVLTF
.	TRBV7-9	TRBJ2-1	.	TGTGCCAGCAGCCCGGGGCTATTCGATGAGCAGTTCTTC	CASSPGLFDEQFF
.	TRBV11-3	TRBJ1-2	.	TGTGCCAGCAGCTGGTCTATGCAGGATGGCTACACCTTC	CASSWSMQDGYTF
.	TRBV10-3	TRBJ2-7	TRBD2	TGTGCCATCAGTGAGCCCAGCACTAGCGGGAGGGCCAGTGGCTCCTACGAGCAGTACTTC	CAISEPSTSGRASGSYEQYF